The T cell receptor beta chain described here comes from a study of cytomegalovirus exposure and HLA in healthy donors. Study-wide findings and caveats: Differences between HLA loci emerged in a later analysis of TCR association rates, with DRB1 most and HLA-C fewest. Analyses of presence and absence presupposed an approximately uniform sequencing depth across donors. Among immune exposure information, only CMV serostatus was available.

From germline, CDR1 is LNHDA and CDR2 SQIVND (reference sequence). The CDR3 has 15 amino acids. V lost 3 bases, J lost 2 bases, and 7 bases stayed unmatched. PCR employed 60 Vbeta and 13 Jbeta primers. Clones were sequenced by immunoSEQ multiplex PCR, and TCRdb holds only the in-frame ones, with some missing. The table includes more than 150,000 clones, less than 90% detected once. Details on this clone: Its target is unknown.

Sequencing input: PBMCs. The sequence derives from a boy aged 5-17 years in good health and CMV-seronegative. The genes are TRBV19 and TRBJ2-7; 7 bases are shared with TRBD2. The CDR3 DNA reads TGTGCCAGTAGTATGGGACTAACCCAAGCCTACGAGCAGTACTTC. It encodes CASSMGLTQAYEQYF. The full variable domain, in which reference TRBV19 and TRBJ2-7 provide the parts outside the CDR3, is DGGITQSPKYLFRKEGQNVTLSCEQNLNHDAMYWYRQDPGQGLRLIYYSQIVNDFQKGDIAEGYSVSREKKESFPLTVTSAQKNPTAFYLCASSMGLTQAYEQYFGPGTRLTVT.